Sequencing of this TCR beta chain was carried out in a study of T cell responses to AZD1222 COVID-19 vaccine. The CDR3 length is 15 residues. V was pared by 7 bases and J by 2 bases, with 12 bases between. Germline V CDR1 and CDR2: MNHEY, SVGAGI. Overall study results and limits: The study reported that nearly half of spike-specific TCRs target unmutated variant regions. Repertoire sampling occurred only after the peak T cell response. Among AZD1222 vaccinees, only five to seven were seropositive at baseline. Clonal diversity was possibly underestimated, and the donors were mostly white British, with more females.

Profiled with immunoSEQ multiplex PCR; TCRdb holds only in-frame clones, not every one. This table has about 180,000 clones, roughly 91% appearing once. On this clone itself: Its antigen is unidentified.

The sequence derives from an adult who received the MenACWY meningococcal vaccine as a control. Sequencing used peripheral blood, obtained 28 days after the second dose of the MenACWY control vaccine. V and J are TRBV6-5 and TRBJ1-6; no clear D. The CDR3 loop is CASTEELPYNSPLHF. For the CDR3, the DNA is TGTGCCAGCACCGAAGAATTACCCTATAATTCACCCCTCCACTTT.